The subject of this entry is one TCR beta chain. The sample's time point: patch test 1, 2 weeks after DPC sensitization. Treatment indicated: therapeutic diphenylcyclopropenone sensitization with weekly scalp DPC. Alopecia patients between 18 and 70 years old and suitable for DPC were used as donors. One entry per CDR3 protein, called by TCRdb with MiXCR from the RACE reads. The sample yields 120,000 or so distinct CDR3 sequences, about 13% seen once. These data belong to a study of human T cells and chemical hapten exposure. Trimming removed 1 base at V and 3 bases at J, with 9 bases between. This CDR3 contains 15 residues. The germline V gene has CDR1 SGHAT and CDR2 FQNNGV.

This clonotype was obtained from a man in his late teens or twenties with alopecia areata. Some clones in this sample may be carry-over from other donors' samples. The source was whole blood, collected in connection with sensitization to the hapten diphenylcyclopropenone (DPC). V is TRBV11-2 and J is TRBJ2-2; D call uncertain. As DNA, the CDR3 is TGTGCCAGCAGCTTAGTGTCACACCACACCGGGGAGCTGTTTTTT. This gives the protein CASSLVSHHTGELFF.